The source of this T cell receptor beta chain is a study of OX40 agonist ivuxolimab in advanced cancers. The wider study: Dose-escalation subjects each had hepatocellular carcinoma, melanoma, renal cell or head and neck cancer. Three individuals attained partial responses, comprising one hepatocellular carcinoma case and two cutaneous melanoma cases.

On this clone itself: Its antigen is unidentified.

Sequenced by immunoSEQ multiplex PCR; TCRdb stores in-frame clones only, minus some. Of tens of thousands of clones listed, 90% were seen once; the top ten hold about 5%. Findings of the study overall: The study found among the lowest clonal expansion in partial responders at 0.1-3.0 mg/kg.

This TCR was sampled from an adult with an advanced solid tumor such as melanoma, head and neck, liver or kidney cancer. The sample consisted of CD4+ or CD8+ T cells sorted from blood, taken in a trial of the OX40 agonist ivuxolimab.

This CDR3 is CASSVAGGRSTIYF. The CDR3 bases are TGTGCCAGCAGCGTAGCAGGGGGCAGGAGCACCATATATTTT. J is TRBJ1-3 and V is TRBV9; 8 positions match TRBD1. J gave up 9 bases and V 0 bases, and 5 bases lay outside the gene matches. Germline V gene lookup returns CDR1 SGDLS and CDR2 YYNGEE. The CDR3 contains 14 residues.